One and the same sample provided the 9 T cell receptor beta chains below, sequenced in a study of control samples from healthy donors and cancer patients. Libraries were prepared by immunoSEQ multiplex PCR; TCRdb keeps only in-frame clonotypes and omits some of them. The sample has around 58,000 clones; approximately 95% are singletons. The specimen sequenced was blood. The source of these receptors is a woman aged 18 to 35 in good health.

Points on this clone: At one boundary the junction diverges from the germline segment, which might be a read error. This chain joins TRBV7-7 and TRBJ2-1, with D possibly matching TRBD1 (5 bases). Per germline, CDR1 SSHAT and CDR2 FNYEAQ (reference sequence). This CDR3 is 16 amino acids long. CDR3 amino acids: CASSPIGRVTYNEQFF. The DNA of the CDR3 is TGTGCTAGCAGCCCTATAGGCAGGGTAACCTACAATGAGCAGTTCTTC.

This chain uses TRBV3-1 (or the pseudogene TRBV3-2) with TRBJ1-2, with D hard to call. CDR1 and CDR2 from the germline V gene are LGHDT and YNNKEL (reference sequence). The CDR3 spans 13 residues. Between the trimmed V and J ends, which lost 2 bases and 2 bases, there was a span of 6 bases. CDR3 sequence: CASSQRENYGYTF. The DNA of the CDR3 is TGTGCCAGCAGCCAAAGGGAAAACTATGGCTACACCTTC.

This sequence joins TRBV19 and TRBJ1-2, with 8 bases identical to TRBD1. The trim removed 5 bases at V and 7 bases at J, leaving 3 bases unmatched. Germline V gene sequence: CDR1 LNHDA, CDR2 SQIVND (reference sequence). CDR3 length equals 12 residues. The CDR3 region is CASSPDRGGYTF. DNA for the CDR3: TGTGCCAGTAGTCCTGACAGGGGTGGCTACACCTTC.

The chain couples TRBV12-3 or TRBV12-4 to TRBJ1-4, with 7 bases that match TRBD1. V lost 5 bases, J lost 12 bases, and 3 bases stayed unmatched. The CDR3 spans 11 residues. DNA of the CDR3: TGTGCCAGCAGTACAGGGGCGGAACTGTTTTTT. Translated: CASSTGAELFF.

The rearrangement links TRBV11-2 to TRBJ1-2; D is uncertain. This CDR3 is 13 amino acids long. Per germline, CDR1 SGHAT and CDR2 FQNNGV. V lost 0 bases and J lost 7, with 9 bases in between. The CDR3 sequence is CASSLEVISGYTF. For the CDR3, the DNA is TGTGCCAGCAGCTTAGAGGTAATCTCTGGCTACACCTTC.

The J gene is TRBJ1-2, the V gene TRBV30; D ambiguous. Germline assignment: CDR1 GTSNPN and CDR2 SVGIG (reference sequence). This CDR3 is 13 amino acids long. Deletions cut 1 base from V and 4 bases from J, with 10 bases between. The CDR3 nucleotides read TGTGCCTGGAGTGAGTCTCGGGGCTATGGCTACACCTTC. Translated: CAWSESRGYGYTF.

V is TRBV28 and J is TRBJ2-7; maybe TRBD2 (5 bases). In germline, CDR1 is MDHEN, CDR2 SYDVKM. The CDR3 is made up of 12 amino acids. Trimming shortened V by 7 bases and J by 5 bases, and 12 bases separated the two germline ends. Written as DNA, the CDR3 is TGTGCCAGCAACCCTGGAGGCAACGAGCAGTACTTC. It yields the protein CASNPGGNEQYF.

This chain uses TRBV19 with TRBJ1-2, with D perhaps TRBD1 (5 bases). The ends were cut back, 4 bases at V and 6 bases at J, with 15 bases in the middle. CDR3 length: 14 residues. Germline loops: CDR1 LNHDA, CDR2 SQIVND (reference sequence). The CDR3 DNA reads as TGTGCCAGTAGTACCCTACACAGGCTCGATGGCTACACCTTC. It translates to CASSTLHRLDGYTF.

The CDR3 nucleotides read TGCGCCAGCAGGGAAGGGGTGGGGGGACAAGAGACCCAGTACTTC. Residues: CASREGVGGQETQYF. The chain carries TRBV5-1 and TRBJ2-5; possibly TRBD2 for D (6 bases). Germline CDR1 and CDR2: SGHRS and YFSETQ. The CDR3 covers 15 residues. Trimming took 5 bases from V and 2 from J, leaving 16 bases between them.